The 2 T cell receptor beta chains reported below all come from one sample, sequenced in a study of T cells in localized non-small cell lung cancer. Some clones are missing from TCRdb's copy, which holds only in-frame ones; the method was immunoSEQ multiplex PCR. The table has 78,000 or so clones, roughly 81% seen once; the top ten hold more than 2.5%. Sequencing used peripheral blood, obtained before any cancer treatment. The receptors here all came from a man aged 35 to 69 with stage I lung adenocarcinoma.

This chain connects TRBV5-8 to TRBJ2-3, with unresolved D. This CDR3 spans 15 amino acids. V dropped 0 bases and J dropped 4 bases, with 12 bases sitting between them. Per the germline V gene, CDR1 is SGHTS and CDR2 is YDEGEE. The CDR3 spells CASSLARISSDTQYF. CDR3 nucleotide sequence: TGTGCCAGCAGCTTGGCCCGGATCTCCTCAGATACGCAGTATTTT.

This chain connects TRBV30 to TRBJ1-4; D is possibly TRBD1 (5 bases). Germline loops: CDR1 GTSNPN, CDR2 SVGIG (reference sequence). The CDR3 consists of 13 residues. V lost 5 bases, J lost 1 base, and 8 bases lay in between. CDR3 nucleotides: TGTGCCTGGGAGCAGGGAACTAATGAAAAACTGTTTTTT. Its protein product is CAWEQGTNEKLFF.